A selection of T cell receptor beta chains follows, all from one sample in a study of identical twins. TCRdb processed the 5' RACE reads anew with MiXCR; each CDR3 protein has one entry. The sample holds some 1,600,000 distinct CDR3 sequences, about 32% seen once. Sequencing was carried out using cord blood. Every receptor here comes from a newborn girl in good health. CDR3s include the opening cysteine and the closing phenylalanine or tryptophan. Each record gives: V gene, CDR3 protein.

V: TRBV15
CDR3: CATSRDGRVKAGRRSNYGYTF

V: TRBV3-1
CDR3: CASSLRLAGGSSYNEQFF

V: TRBV2
CDR3: CASSRKTGQGNSGANVLTF

V: TRBV7-6
CDR3: CASSHVGISEQYF

V: TRBV6-6
CDR3: CASSLRLAISEQYF

V: TRBV19
CDR3: CASSISTGPSYGYTF

V: TRBV11-1
CDR3: CASSLSEGSYTEQFF

V: TRBV6-5
CDR3: CASSYAGQGKYEQFF

V: TRBV7-9
CDR3: CASSLLTPMSNNEQFF

V: TRBV7-2
CDR3: CASSLLFGGDTQYF

V: TRBV6-5
CDR3: CASSYDQEAFF

V: TRBV7-9
CDR3: CASSLGGEGLTDTQYF

V: TRBV24-1
CDR3: CATSDLGLNYGYTF

V: TRBV12-3/TRBV12-4
CDR3: CASSLPFGRGNTEAFF

V: TRBV27
CDR3: CASSSLVRGVSEQYF

V: TRBV4-1
CDR3: CASSQIGTGELFF

V: TRBV28
CDR3: CASTGRPYGYTF

V: TRBV24-1
CDR3: CATSDSGPSANYGYTF

V: TRBV18
CDR3: CAGSRGREAFF

V: TRBV10-3
CDR3: CAISGGSHNEQFF

V: TRBV20-1
CDR3: CSASRAAQETQYF

V: TRBV15
CDR3: CATSRELGEQFF

V: TRBV29-1
CDR3: CSVELSGTGGMNEQFF

V: TRBV20-1
CDR3: CSAIGLAGVIYEQYF

V: TRBV9
CDR3: CVSSVAGSSYNEQFF

V: TRBV29-1
CDR3: CSARHRATEAFF

V: TRBV20-1
CDR3: CSAIHPRGLNNSPLHF

V: TRBV13
CDR3: CASSQTTGSFSYEQYF

V: TRBV28
CDR3: CASSPPAGVGYTF

V: TRBV4-1
CDR3: CAGSQGQGARGNTIYF

V: TRBV6-1
CDR3: CASSEVHGGLSGNTIYF

V: TRBV2
CDR3: CASSEARAGMNTEAFF

V: TRBV20-1
CDR3: CSARRPAGEQYF

V: TRBV12-3/TRBV12-4
CDR3: CASSEREGPDTQYF

V: TRBV2
CDR3: CASHPAKVSYEQYF

V: TRBV18
CDR3: CASSSGLADSYEQYF

V: TRBV29-1
CDR3: CSVGGLEGLTEAFF

V: TRBV2
CDR3: CASSEFWTAEAFF

V: TRBV12-5
CDR3: CASARGDKNIQYF

V: TRBV27
CDR3: CASSLLGSSPSTDTQYF

V: TRBV5-1
CDR3: CASSLRSGLNEQFF

V: TRBV4-1
CDR3: CASSPPGRVEPQHF